This entry features one T cell receptor beta chain sequence. Its antigen is unidentified. The data derive from a study of cytotoxic CD8 clonotypes in ibrutinib-treated CLL. The study's findings and limits: The clonality went up when patients responded to ibrutinib and dropped back toward baseline at progression. Sampling times, which were not matched between the groups, differed between sustained-remission patients and progressing patients.

The table came from immunoSEQ multiplex PCR; TCRdb's copy has only in-frame clones and leaves some out. The sample contains fewer than 300,000 clones, 76% of which appear only once. This clonotype was obtained from a human donor with chronic lymphocytic leukemia. The sample in question was PBMCs, obtained at disease progression, from a patient treated with ibrutinib.

DNA for the CDR3: TGCGCCAGCAGCTGGAACACCGGGGAGCTGTTTTTT. It translates to CASSWNTGELFF. This sequence joins TRBV5-1 and TRBJ2-2, with no clear D. Per the germline V gene, CDR1 is SGHRS and CDR2 is YFSETQ. This CDR3 region has 12 residues. V was pared by 3 bases and J by 1 base, with 1 base between.